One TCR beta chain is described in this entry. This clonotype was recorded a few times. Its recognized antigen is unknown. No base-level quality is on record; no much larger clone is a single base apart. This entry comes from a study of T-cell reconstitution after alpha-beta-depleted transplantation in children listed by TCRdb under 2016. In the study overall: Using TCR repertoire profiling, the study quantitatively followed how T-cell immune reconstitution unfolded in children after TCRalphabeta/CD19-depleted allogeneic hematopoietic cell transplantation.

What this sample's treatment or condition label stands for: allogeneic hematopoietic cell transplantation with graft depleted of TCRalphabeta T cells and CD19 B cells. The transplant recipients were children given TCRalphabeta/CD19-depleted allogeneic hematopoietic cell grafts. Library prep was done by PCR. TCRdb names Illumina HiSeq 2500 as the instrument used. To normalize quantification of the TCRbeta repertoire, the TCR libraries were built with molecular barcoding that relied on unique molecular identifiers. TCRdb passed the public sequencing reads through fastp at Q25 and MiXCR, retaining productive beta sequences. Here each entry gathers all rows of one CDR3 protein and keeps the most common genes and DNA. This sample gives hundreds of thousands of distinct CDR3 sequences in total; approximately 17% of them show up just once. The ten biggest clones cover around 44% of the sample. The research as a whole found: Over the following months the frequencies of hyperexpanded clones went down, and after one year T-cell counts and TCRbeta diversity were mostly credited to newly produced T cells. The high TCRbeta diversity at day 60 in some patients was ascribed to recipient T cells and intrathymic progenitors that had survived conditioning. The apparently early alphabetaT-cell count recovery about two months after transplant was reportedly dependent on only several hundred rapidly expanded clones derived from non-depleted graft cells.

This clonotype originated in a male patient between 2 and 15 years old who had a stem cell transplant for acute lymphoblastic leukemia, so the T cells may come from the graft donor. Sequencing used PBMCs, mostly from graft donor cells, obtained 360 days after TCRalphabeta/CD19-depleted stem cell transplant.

The CDR3 region reads CASSLSNGRGYNEQFF. The DNA reads TGTGCCAGCAGTTTATCAAATGGAAGGGGGTACAATGAGCAGTTCTTC. The chain joins TRBV27 to TRBJ2-1; TRBD1 is a possible D gene, resting on 6 matching bases. Including cysteine and phenylalanine, the CDR3 has 16 amino acids. The sequence is cut down to CDR3 DNA, 48 bases in frame from base 1. Between the V and J ends, shortened by 0 bases and 4 bases respectively, the junction contains 13 bases. CDR1 MNHEY and CDR2 SMNVEV were looked up in the germline V gene (reference sequence).